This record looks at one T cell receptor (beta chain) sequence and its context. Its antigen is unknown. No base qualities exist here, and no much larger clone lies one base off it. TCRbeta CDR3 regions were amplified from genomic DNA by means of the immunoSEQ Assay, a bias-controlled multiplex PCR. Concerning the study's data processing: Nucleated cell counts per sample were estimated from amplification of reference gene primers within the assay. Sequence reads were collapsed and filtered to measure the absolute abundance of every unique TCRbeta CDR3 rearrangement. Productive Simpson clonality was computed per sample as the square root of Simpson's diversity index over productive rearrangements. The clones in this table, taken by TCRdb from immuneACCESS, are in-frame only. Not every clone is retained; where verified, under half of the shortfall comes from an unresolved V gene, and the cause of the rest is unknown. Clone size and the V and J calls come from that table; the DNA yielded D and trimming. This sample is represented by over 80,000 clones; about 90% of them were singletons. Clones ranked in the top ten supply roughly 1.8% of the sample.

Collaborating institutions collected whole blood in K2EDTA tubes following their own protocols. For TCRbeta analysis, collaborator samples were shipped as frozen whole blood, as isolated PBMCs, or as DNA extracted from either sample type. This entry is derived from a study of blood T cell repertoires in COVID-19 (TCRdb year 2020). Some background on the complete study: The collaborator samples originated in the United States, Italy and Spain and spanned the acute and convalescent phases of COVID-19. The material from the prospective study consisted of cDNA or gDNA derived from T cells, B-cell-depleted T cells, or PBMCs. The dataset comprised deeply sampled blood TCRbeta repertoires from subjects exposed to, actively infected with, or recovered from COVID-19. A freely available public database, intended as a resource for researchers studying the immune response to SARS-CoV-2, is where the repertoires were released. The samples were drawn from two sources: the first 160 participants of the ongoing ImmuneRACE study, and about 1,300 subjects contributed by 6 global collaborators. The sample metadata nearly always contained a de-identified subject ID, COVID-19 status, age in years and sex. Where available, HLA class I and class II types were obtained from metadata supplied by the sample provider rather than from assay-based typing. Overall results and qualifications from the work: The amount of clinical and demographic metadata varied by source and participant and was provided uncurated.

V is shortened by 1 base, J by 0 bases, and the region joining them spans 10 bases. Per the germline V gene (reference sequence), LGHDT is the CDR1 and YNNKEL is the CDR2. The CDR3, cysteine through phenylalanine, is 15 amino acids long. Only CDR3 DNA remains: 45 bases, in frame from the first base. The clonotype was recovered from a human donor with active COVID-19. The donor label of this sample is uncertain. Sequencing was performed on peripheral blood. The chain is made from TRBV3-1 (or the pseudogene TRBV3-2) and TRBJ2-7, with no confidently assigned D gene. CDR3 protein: CASSQGPGSSYEQYF. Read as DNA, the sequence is TGTGCCAGCAGCCAAGGCCCTGGTAGCTCCTACGAGCAGTACTTC.